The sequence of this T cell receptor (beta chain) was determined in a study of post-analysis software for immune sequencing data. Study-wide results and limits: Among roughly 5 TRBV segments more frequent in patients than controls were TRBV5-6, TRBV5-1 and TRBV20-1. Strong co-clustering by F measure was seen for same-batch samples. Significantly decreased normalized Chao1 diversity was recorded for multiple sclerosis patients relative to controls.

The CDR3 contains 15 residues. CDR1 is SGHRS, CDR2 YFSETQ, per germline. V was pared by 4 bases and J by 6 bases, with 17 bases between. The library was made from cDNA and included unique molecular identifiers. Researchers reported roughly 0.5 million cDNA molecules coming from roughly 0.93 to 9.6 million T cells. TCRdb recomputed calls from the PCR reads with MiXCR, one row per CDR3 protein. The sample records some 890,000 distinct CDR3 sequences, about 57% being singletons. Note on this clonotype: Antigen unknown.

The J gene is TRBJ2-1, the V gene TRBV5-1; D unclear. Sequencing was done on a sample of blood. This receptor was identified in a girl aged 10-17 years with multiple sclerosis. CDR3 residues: CASSPAVAVRNEQFF. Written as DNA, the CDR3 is TGCGCCAGCAGCCCGGCGGTCGCCGTCCGCAATGAGCAGTTCTTC.